This is a list of T cell receptor beta chains from one sample in a study of glioma-infiltrating T cells. A single record per CDR3 protein comes from TCRdb applying MiXCR to the multiplex PCR reads. The sample consists of a few hundred thousand distinct CDR3 sequences, 35% to 45% of them appearing once. The material sequenced was glioma tissue, nonneoplastic brain tissue, or PBMCs (not recorded which). The receptors come from a human donor with low-grade glioma or glioblastoma, undergoing nonglioma brain surgery, or in good health (not recorded which). CDR3s include the opening cysteine and the closing phenylalanine or tryptophan. A D gene is named only where the DNA matches it firmly. Rows give clone size only sometimes, using once, few, many, or a class for an expanded clone.

V gene,CDR3 length,clone size,J gene,D gene,CDR3 DNA,CDR3 protein
TRBV7-2,13,NA,TRBJ1-1,NA,TGTGCCAGCGGCTTATGGGGGAACACTGAAGCTTTCTTT,CASGLWGNTEAFF
TRBV6-1,13,many,TRBJ1-4,NA,TGTGCCAGCAGTACCGGGATTGATGAAAAACTGTTTTTT,CASSTGIDEKLFF
TRBV15,16,few,TRBJ1-3,TRBD1,TGTGCCACCAGCAGAGATATCTCAGGGGGCGGAAACACCATATATTTT,CATSRDISGGGNTIYF
TRBV28,16,many,TRBJ2-1,TRBD2,TGTGCCAGCAGAGACTTTACTAGCGGGAGAATCAATGAGCAGTTCTTC,CASRDFTSGRINEQFF
TRBV4-1,16,NA,TRBJ2-1,TRBD2,TGCGCCAGCAGCCAAGTTTGGCCTAGCGGGAACGGTAAGGAGTTCTTC,CASSQVWPSGNGKEFF
TRBV20-1,15,many,TRBJ2-3,TRBD2,TGCAGTGCTAGACCAGAAGCGGGAGTTCCAGATACGCAGTATTTT,CSARPEAGVPDTQYF
TRBV7-8,15,NA,TRBJ2-1,NA,TGTGCCAGCAGTCCTCTGCGGGCTTCCTACAATGAGCAGTTCTTC,CASSPLRASYNEQFF
TRBV28,14,few,TRBJ2-5,TRBD1,TGTGCCAGTAGTCCCCGGGACAGGTCCGAGACCCAGTACTTC,CASSPRDRSETQYF
TRBV4-1,13,NA,TRBJ2-1,NA,TGCGCCAGCAGCCAAGATACAGACAATGAGCAGTTCTTC,CASSQDTDNEQFF
TRBV3-1,19,NA,TRBJ2-1,NA,TGTGCCAGCAGCTCTCCGGGGACCGTAGACGGGTCAACCTACAATGAGCAGTTCTTC,CASSSPGTVDGSTYNEQFF
TRBV4-2,16,many,TRBJ2-1,TRBD2,TGTGCCAGCAGCCCCTCTTTAGCGGGAGAGGTCAATGAGCAGTTCTTC,CASSPSLAGEVNEQFF
TRBV25-1,17,NA,TRBJ2-7,TRBD2,TGTGCCAGCAGCACCCAAGTGGGTAGCGGGAGGGGCAACGAGCAGTACTTC,CASSTQVGSGRGNEQYF
TRBV6-1,15,NA,TRBJ2-7,NA,TGTGCCAGCAGTCATAAGGCAGGGGCACTCTACGAGCAGTACTTC,CASSHKAGALYEQYF
TRBV27,15,NA,TRBJ1-1,NA,TGTGCCAGCAGCGCCGGATCCGGGAGGTCCACTGAAGCTTTCTTT,CASSAGSGRSTEAFF
TRBV6-6,14,few,TRBJ2-1,TRBD1,TGCGCCAGCATACCGACAGGGTTGTTTCATGAGCAGTTCTTC,CASIPTGLFHEQFF
TRBV7-8,14,NA,TRBJ2-5,NA,TGTGCCAGCAGCCCAAAGAGCCTCCGTGAGACCCAGTACTTC,CASSPKSLRETQYF
TRBV6-6,17,NA,TRBJ1-3,NA,TGTGCCAGCAGTTACTCGGGCCACACAGGCTCTGGAAACACCATATATTTT,CASSYSGHTGSGNTIYF
TRBV5-4,15,once,TRBJ2-1,NA,TGTGCCAGCAGCACGGACACGAGCTCCTACAATGAGCAGTTCTTC,CASSTDTSSYNEQFF
TRBV2,15,NA,TRBJ2-7,NA,TGTGCCAGCAGAGTAGCTAGGGGTACGAACTACGAGCAGTACTTC,CASRVARGTNYEQYF
TRBV28,16,NA,TRBJ2-6,TRBD2,TGTGCCAGCAGCCCGCTCGGGGGGGCTGGGGCCAACGTCCTGACTTTC,CASSPLGGAGANVLTF
TRBV20-1,14,NA,TRBJ2-3,NA,TGCAGTGCTAGAAGGGACCCTTACACAGATACGCAGTATTTT,CSARRDPYTDTQYF
TRBV7-2,14,few,TRBJ2-7,TRBD1,TGTGCCAGCAGCTCCCGGGACAGTCGCTACGAGCAGTACTTC,CASSSRDSRYEQYF
TRBV24-1,15,NA,TRBJ1-1,TRBD1,TGTGCCACCAGTGACTCAGGACAGGGGGGCACTGAAGCTTTCTTT,CATSDSGQGGTEAFF
TRBV20-1,16,few,TRBJ2-1,TRBD2,TGCAGTGCTAGGATAGTGGGGCGGGAGTGGGGCGGTGAGCAGTTCTTC,CSARIVGREWGGEQFF
TRBV7-3,13,many,TRBJ2-5,NA,TGTGCCAGCAGCTTGGCTAGCCAAGAGACCCAGTACTTC,CASSLASQETQYF
TRBV25-1,18,NA,TRBJ2-7,TRBD1,TGTGCCAGCAGTGTCACCGGGACAGGGGACTTCTCTAATCACGAGCAGTACTTC,CASSVTGTGDFSNHEQYF
TRBV29-1,14,NA,TRBJ1-1,NA,TGCAGCGTTGAAGGGGGGGATTTGAACACTGAAGCTTTCTTT,CSVEGGDLNTEAFF
TRBV7-9,15,NA,TRBJ2-3,TRBD2,TGTGCCAGCAGCACCGGGACTAGCAGTTCAGATACGCAGTATTTT,CASSTGTSSSDTQYF
TRBV20-1,17,once,TRBJ2-2,TRBD2,TGCAGTGCTAGAGCCCGCTGGCTAGCGGGAGGGACCGGGGAGCTGTTTTTT,CSARARWLAGGTGELFF
TRBV12-3/TRBV12-4,15,NA,TRBJ2-1,TRBD1,TGTGCCAGCAGTCCCGGACAGGGGCTAGGCAATGAGCAGTTCTTC,CASSPGQGLGNEQFF
TRBV6-6,14,NA,TRBJ2-1,NA,TGTGCCAGCAGTTACTCTCAGGCCTACAATGAGCAGTTCTTC,CASSYSQAYNEQFF
TRBV2,16,NA,TRBJ2-2,NA,TGTGCCAGCAGTGAGACCAGGAGATCGAACACCGGGGAGCTGTTTTTT,CASSETRRSNTGELFF
TRBV9,14,NA,TRBJ2-3,TRBD2,TGTGCCGGCAGCGTAGGTAGCGGGAGTTATACGCAGTATTTT,CAGSVGSGSYTQYF
TRBV3-1,14,NA,TRBJ1-2,NA,TGTGCCAGCAGCCAAGGAGGAGCTAACTGTGGCTACACCTTC,CASSQGGANCGYTF
TRBV27,15,many,TRBJ1-2,TRBD1,TGTGCCAGCAGTTCCTGGGACAGTGCTAACTATGGCTACACCTTC,CASSSWDSANYGYTF
TRBV7-2,14,NA,TRBJ2-7,NA,TGTGCCAGCAGCTTAGGCTGGACGAGGGGCGAGCAGTACTTC,CASSLGWTRGEQYF
TRBV7-2,15,NA,TRBJ2-1,TRBD2,TGTGCCAGCAGCCTTAGCGGGCTAGCGCACAATGAGCAGTTCTTC,CASSLSGLAHNEQFF
TRBV2,13,few,TRBJ1-5,NA,TGTGCCAGCAGTGTTGGAGGGAATCAGCCCCAGCATTTT,CASSVGGNQPQHF
TRBV28,15,NA,TRBJ2-4,TRBD1,TGTGCCAGCAGCTTGATCAGGGGGGCCAAAAACATTCAGTACTTC,CASSLIRGAKNIQYF
TRBV11-2,15,many,TRBJ2-3,TRBD2,TGTGCCAGCAGCTTAGGGGCTAGCGGGAAAGATACGCAGTATTTT,CASSLGASGKDTQYF
TRBV20-1,16,NA,TRBJ1-5,TRBD1,TGCAGTGCTACGGCGACAGGGCGAGATAGCAATCAGCCCCAGCATTTT,CSATATGRDSNQPQHF
TRBV6-2/TRBV6-3,20,many,TRBJ2-1,TRBD2,TGTGCCAGCAGTTACTCTTCTAGCGGGACAGACGCCGTAACAATGATTTGGCAGTTCTTC,CASSYSSSGTDAVTMIWQFF
TRBV28,15,NA,TRBJ2-1,NA,TGTGCCAGCATTCAGAAAGGAAGGGGCCACAATGAGCAGTTCTTC,CASIQKGRGHNEQFF
TRBV19,12,NA,TRBJ1-1,NA,TGTGCCAGTAGTATTCTGTGGGAGGAAGCTTTCTTT,CASSILWEEAFF
TRBV4-1,14,few,TRBJ2-7,TRBD1,TGCGCCAGCAGCCCTTGGACAGGATACTACGAGCAGTACTTC,CASSPWTGYYEQYF
TRBV6-2/TRBV6-3,14,many,TRBJ2-1,TRBD1,TGTGCCAGCATCGGGGACAGCTCCTACAATGAGCAGTTCTTC,CASIGDSSYNEQFF
TRBV19,15,NA,TRBJ2-2,NA,TGTGCCAGTAGTCCCGACCTGGGGAGCACCGGGGAGCTGTTTTTT,CASSPDLGSTGELFF
TRBV6-2/TRBV6-3,13,many,TRBJ1-1,NA,TGTGCCAGCAGCTCTTTAGGAGCCACTGAAGCTTTCTTT,CASSSLGATEAFF
TRBV19,14,NA,TRBJ2-4,NA,TGTGCCAGTAGTCGGCCCCAGGAATGGAACATTCAGTACTTC,CASSRPQEWNIQYF
TRBV6-2/TRBV6-3,14,many,TRBJ1-1,NA,TGTGCCAGCAGTTACGGCGGGGGGGGGCGAGAAGCTTTCTTT,CASSYGGGGREAFF
TRBV4-2,13,many,TRBJ1-1,TRBD1,TGTGCCAGCAGCCAACAGGGGGGGGATGAAGCTTTCTTT,CASSQQGGDEAFF
TRBV7-2,15,few,TRBJ1-3,NA,TGTGCCAGCAGCTCCCGGGGGGGCGCTGGAAACACCATATATTTT,CASSSRGGAGNTIYF
TRBV5-1,13,once,TRBJ2-7,TRBD1,TGCGCCAGCCGACAGGGGCCCTTCAACGAGCAGTACTTC,CASRQGPFNEQYF
TRBV28,14,few,TRBJ2-2,NA,TGTGCCAGCAGCTTTACAGGGAACACCGGGGAGCTGTTTTTT,CASSFTGNTGELFF
TRBV12-3/TRBV12-4,14,NA,TRBJ2-7,NA,TGTGCCAGCAGTTACCTAGGACGTTCCTACGAGCAGTACTTC,CASSYLGRSYEQYF